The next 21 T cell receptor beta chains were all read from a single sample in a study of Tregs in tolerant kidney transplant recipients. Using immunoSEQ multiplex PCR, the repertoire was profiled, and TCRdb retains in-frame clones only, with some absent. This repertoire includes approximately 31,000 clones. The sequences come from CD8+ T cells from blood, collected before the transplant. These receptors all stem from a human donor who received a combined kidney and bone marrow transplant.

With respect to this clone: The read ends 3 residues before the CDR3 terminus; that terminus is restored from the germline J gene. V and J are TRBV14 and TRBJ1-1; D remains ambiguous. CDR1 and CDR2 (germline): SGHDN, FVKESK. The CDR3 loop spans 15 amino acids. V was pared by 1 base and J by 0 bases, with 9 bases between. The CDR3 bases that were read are TGTGCCAGCAGCCAAGCCTCCAGTGTGAACACTGAA. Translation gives CASSQASSVNTE. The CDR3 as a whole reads CASSQASSVNTEAFF.

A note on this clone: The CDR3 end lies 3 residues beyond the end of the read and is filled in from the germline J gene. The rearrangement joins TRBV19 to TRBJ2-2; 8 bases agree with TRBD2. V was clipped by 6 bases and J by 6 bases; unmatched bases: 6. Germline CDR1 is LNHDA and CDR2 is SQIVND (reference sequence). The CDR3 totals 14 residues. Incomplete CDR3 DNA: TGTGCCAGTAGCCCCGGGGGGGCGGCCGGGGAG. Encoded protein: CASSPGGAAGE. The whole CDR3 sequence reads CASSPGGAAGELFF.

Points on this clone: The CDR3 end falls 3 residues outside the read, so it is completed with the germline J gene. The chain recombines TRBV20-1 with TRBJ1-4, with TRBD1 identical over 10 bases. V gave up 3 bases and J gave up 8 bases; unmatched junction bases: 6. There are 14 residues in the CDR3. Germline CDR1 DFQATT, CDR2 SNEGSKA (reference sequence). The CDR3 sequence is CSARMGTGVEKLFF. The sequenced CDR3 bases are TGCAGTGCTAGGATGGGGACAGGGGTCGAAAAA.

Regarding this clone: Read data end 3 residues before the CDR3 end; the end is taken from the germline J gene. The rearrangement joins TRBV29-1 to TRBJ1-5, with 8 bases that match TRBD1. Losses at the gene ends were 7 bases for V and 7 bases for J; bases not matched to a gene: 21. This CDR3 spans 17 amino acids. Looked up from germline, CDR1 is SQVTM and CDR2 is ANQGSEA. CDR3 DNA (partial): TGCAGCGCCGATAGACGGACAGGGTATCCCCTTACCCAGCCC. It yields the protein CSADRRTGYPLTQP. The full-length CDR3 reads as CSADRRTGYPLTQPQHF. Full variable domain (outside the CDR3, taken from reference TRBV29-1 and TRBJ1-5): SAVISQKPSRDICQRGTSLTIQCQVDSQVTMMFWYRQQPGQSLTLIATANQGSEATYESGFVIDKFPISRPNLTFSTLTVSNMSPEDSSIYLCSADRRTGYPLTQPQHFGDGTRLSIL.

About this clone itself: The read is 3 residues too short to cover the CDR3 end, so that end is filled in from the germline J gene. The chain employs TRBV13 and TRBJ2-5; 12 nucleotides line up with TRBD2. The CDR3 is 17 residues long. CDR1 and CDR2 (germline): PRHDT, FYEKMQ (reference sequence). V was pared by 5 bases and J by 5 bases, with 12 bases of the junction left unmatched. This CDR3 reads CASSARTSGELGETQYF. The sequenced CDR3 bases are TGTGCCAGCAGCGCACGGACTAGCGGGGAGCTTGGGGAGACC.

CDR3 sequence: CASSPSQNMNTEAFF. CDR3 DNA (partial): TGCGCCAGCAGCCCGTCACAGAACATGAACACTGAA. The rearrangement uses TRBV5-1 and TRBJ1-1; D call uncertain. The sequenced fragment ends 3 residues before the CDR3 boundary, so the rest is inferred from the germline J gene. Germline V CDR1 and CDR2: SGHRS, YFSETQ. Between the trimmed V and J ends, which lost 4 bases and 0 bases, there was a span of 13 bases. There are 15 residues in the CDR3.

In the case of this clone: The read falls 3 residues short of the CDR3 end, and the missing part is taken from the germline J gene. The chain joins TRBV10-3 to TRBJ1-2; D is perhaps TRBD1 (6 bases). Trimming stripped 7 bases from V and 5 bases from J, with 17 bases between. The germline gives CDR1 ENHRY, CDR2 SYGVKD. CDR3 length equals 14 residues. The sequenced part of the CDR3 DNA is TGTGCCATCAACAGCGACTTCACAGGGTATGGC. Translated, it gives CAINSDFTGYG. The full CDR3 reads CAINSDFTGYGYTF.

The CDR3 sequence is CASSWGGDYNEQFF. The CDR3 DNA, read in part, is TGTGCCAGCAGTTGGGGCGGAGACTACAATGAG. The V gene is TRBV6-2 or TRBV6-3, the J gene TRBJ2-1, with D tentatively TRBD1 (5 bases). The read falls 3 residues short of the CDR3 end, and the missing part is taken from the germline J gene. CDR1 is MNHEY and CDR2 is SVGEGT in the germline V gene. The CDR3 is 14 residues long. V was shortened by 4 bases and J by 3 bases, with 10 bases between the two germline ends.

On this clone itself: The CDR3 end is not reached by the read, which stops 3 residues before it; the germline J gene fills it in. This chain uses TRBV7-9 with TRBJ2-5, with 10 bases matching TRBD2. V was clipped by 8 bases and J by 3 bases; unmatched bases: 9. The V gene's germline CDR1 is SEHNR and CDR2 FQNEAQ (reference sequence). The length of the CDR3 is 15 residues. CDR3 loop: CASAPGTSAKETQYF. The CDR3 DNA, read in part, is TGTGCCAGCGCGCCGGGGACTAGCGCCAAAGAGACC.

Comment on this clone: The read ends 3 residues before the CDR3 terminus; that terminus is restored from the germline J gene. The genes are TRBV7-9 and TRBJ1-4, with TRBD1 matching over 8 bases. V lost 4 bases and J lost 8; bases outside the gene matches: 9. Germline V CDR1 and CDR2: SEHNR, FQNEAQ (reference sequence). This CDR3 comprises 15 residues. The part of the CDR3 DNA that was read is TGTGCCAGCAGCTCCCTACAGGGGGACCAAGAAAAA. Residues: CASSSLQGDQEK. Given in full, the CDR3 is CASSSLQGDQEKLFF.

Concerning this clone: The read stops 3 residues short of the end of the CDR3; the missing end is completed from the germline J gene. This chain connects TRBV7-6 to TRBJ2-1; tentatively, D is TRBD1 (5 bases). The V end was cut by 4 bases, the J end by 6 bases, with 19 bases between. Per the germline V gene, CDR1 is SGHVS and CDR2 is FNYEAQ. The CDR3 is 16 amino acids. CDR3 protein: CASSSPRSRQPNEQFF. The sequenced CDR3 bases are TGTGCCAGCAGCTCCCCCAGGAGCCGACAGCCCAATGAG.

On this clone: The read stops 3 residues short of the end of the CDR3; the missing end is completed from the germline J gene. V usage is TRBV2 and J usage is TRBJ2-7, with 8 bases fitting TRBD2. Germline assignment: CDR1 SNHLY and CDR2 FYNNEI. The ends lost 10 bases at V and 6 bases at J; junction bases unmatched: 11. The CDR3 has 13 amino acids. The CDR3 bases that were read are TGTGCCATCCGGGAGGGGGGGGTTTCCGAG. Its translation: CAIREGGVSE. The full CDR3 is CAIREGGVSEQYF.

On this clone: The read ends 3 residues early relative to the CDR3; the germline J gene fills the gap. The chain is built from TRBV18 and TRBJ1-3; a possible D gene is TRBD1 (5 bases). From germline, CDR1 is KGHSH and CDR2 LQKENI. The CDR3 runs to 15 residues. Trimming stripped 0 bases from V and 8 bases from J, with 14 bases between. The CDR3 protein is CASSPPSAGLHTIYF. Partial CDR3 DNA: TGTGCCAGCTCACCACCGTCGGCAGGGTTGCACACC.

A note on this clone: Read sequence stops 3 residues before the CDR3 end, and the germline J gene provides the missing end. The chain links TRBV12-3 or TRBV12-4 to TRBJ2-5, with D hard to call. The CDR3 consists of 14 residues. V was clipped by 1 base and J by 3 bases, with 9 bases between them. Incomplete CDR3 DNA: TGTGCCAGCAGTTTAGTAAGCGCAAAAGAGACC. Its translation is CASSLVSAKET. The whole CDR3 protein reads CASSLVSAKETQYF.

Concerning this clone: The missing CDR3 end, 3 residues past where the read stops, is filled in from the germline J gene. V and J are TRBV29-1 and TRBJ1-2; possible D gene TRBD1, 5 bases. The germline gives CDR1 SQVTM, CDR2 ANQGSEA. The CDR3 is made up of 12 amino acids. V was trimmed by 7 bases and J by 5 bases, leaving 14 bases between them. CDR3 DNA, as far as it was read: TGCAGCGCCACCGAAGACAGATATGGC. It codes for CSATEDRYG. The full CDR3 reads CSATEDRYGYTF.

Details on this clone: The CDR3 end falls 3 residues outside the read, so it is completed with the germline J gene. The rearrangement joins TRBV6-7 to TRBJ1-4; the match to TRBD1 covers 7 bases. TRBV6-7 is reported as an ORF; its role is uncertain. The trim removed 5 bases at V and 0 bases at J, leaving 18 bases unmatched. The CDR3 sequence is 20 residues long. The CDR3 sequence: CASSQGGFGGPPSTNEKLFF. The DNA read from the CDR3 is TGTGCCAGCAGTCAGGGGGGTTTTGGGGGTCCCCCCTCAACTAATGAAAAA.

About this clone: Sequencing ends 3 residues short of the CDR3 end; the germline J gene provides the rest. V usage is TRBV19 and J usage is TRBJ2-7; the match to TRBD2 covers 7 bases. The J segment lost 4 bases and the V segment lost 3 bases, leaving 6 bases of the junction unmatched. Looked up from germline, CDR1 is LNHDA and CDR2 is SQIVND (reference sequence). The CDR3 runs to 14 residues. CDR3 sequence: CASSIREGPYEQYF. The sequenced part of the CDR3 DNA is TGTGCCAGTAGTATCAGGGAGGGCCCGTACGAG.

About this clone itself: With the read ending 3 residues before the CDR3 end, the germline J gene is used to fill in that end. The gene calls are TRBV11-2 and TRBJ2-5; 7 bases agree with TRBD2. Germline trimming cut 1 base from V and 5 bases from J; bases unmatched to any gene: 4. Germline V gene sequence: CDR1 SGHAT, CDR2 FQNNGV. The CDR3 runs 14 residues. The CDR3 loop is CASSLVPSGETQYF. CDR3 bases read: TGTGCCAGCAGCTTAGTCCCTAGCGGTGAGACC. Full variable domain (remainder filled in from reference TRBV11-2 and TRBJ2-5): EAGVAQSPRYKIIEKRQSVAFWCNPISGHATLYWYQQILGQGPKLLIQFQNNGVVDDSQLPKDRFSAERLKGVDSTLKIQPAKLEDSAVYLCASSLVPSGETQYFGPGTRLLVL.

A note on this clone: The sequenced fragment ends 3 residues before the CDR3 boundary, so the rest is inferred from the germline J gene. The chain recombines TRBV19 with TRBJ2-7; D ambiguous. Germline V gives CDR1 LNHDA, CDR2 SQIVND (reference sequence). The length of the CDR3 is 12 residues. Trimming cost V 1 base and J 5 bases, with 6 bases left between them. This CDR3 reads CASSIGGNEQYF. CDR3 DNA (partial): TGTGCCAGTAGTATAGGCGGCAACGAG.

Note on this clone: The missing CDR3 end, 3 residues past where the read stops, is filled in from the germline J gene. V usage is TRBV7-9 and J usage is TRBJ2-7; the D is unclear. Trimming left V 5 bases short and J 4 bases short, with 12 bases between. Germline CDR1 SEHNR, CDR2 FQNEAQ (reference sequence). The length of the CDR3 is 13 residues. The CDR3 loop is CASSPFGPYEQYF. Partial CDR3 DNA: TGTGCCAGCAGCCCCTTTGGCCCATACGAG.

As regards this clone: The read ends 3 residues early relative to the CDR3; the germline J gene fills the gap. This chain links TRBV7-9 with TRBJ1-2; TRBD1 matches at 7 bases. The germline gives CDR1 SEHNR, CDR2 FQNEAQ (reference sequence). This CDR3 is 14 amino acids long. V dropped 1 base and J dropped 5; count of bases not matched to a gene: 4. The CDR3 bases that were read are TGTGCCAGCAGCTTAGGGGCAGGGGGATATGGC. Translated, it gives CASSLGAGGYG. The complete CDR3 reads CASSLGAGGYGYTF.